The 28 T cell receptor beta chains below all came from one sample that was sequenced in a study of shared clonotypes between healthy human individuals. TCRdb's copy holds only in-frame clones and misses some; the assay was immunoSEQ multiplex PCR. This sample has around 2,000,000 clones, with about 95% found just once. Naive-designated CD8 cells lacked CD45RO, were positively enriched for CCR7, and omitted terminally differentiated effector memory CD45RA+ cells. The sample consisted of naive CD8+ T cells sorted from blood. Source of these receptors: a man aged 18-30 years in good health.

The chain couples TRBV10-2 to TRBJ2-3; a weak D match, TRBD1 (6 bases). Trimming stripped 5 bases from V and 2 bases from J, with 11 bases between. Germline CDR1 and CDR2: WSHSY and SAAADI. This CDR3 comprises 14 residues. Here the CDR3 reads CASSLDRNTDTQYF. For the CDR3, the DNA is TGCGCCAGCAGTTTAGACAGGAACACAGATACGCAGTATTTT.

A word on this clone: Other DNA sequences of this sample code for an identical CDR3. V and J are TRBV28 and TRBJ2-2; 8 bases are shared with TRBD1. V lost 6 bases, J lost 3 bases, and 3 bases stayed unmatched. CDR1 and CDR2 from the germline V gene are MDHEN and SYDVKM. There are 14 residues in the CDR3. In nucleotides, the CDR3 is TGTGCCAGCAGCCTGACAGGGGACACCGGGGAGCTGTTTTTT. Its translation: CASSLTGDTGELFF.

The CDR3 DNA follows: TGCGCCAGCAGCCAAACCGGGACAGCCCGCTACGAGCAGTACTTC. Translating it yields CASSQTGTARYEQYF. The rearrangement links TRBV4-1 to TRBJ2-7; 7 positions agree with TRBD1. V lost 2 bases, J lost 3 bases, and 7 bases stayed unmatched. Per the germline V gene, CDR1 is MGHRA and CDR2 is YSYEKL. This CDR3 has 15 residues.

V usage is TRBV27 and J usage is TRBJ2-1; D gene ambiguous. The CDR3 extends over 15 amino acids. Per the germline V gene, CDR1 is MNHEY and CDR2 is SMNVEV (reference sequence). V shed 3 bases and J shed 0 bases, with 9 bases lying between them. The CDR3 nucleotides are TGTGCCAGCAGTTTGGCCTCAGCCTCCTACAATGAGCAGTTCTTC. Its protein is CASSLASASYNEQFF.

The rearrangement uses TRBV6-5 and TRBJ1-2, with D possibly TRBD1 on 5 matching bases. V lost 7 bases and J lost 6, with 18 bases in between. Per the germline V gene, CDR1 is MNHEY and CDR2 is SVGAGI. The CDR3 consists of 14 residues. CDR3 in DNA: TGTGCCAGCACACCCGCGGGGGTGAGCGATGGCTACACCTTC. This translates into CASTPAGVSDGYTF.

About this clone: This sample includes further DNA sequences coding for the same CDR3. This sequence joins TRBV19 and TRBJ2-3, with D uncertain. Looked up from germline, CDR1 is LNHDA and CDR2 is SQIVND (reference sequence). Trimming removed 5 bases from V and 0 bases from J, with 6 bases in between. The CDR3 runs to 13 residues. In DNA, the CDR3 is TGTGCCAGTAGTTTGGCGAGCACAGATACGCAGTATTTT. Translating it yields CASSLASTDTQYF.

The chain carries TRBV7-9 and TRBJ2-3; no clear D. The V gene's germline CDR1 is SEHNR and CDR2 FQNEAQ (reference sequence). CDR3 length equals 13 residues. Trimming left V 4 bases short and J 6 bases short, with 11 bases between. The CDR3 nucleotides are TGTGCCAGCAGCTCCAAGCTTTGGGATACGCAGTATTTT. Protein: CASSSKLWDTQYF.

This clone was detected only once. The chain uses TRBV7-9 and TRBJ2-1; a weak D match, TRBD2 (6 bases). Germline CDR1 reads SEHNR; CDR2 reads FQNEAQ (reference sequence). This CDR3 region has 12 residues. CDR3 nucleotide sequence: TGTGTCTCGTTCGGGGGAGGCAATGAGCAGTTCTTC. The encoded protein is CVSFGGGNEQFF.

The gene calls are TRBV13 and TRBJ1-1; maybe TRBD1 (5 bases). CDR1 PRHDT and CDR2 FYEKMQ come from the germline V gene (reference sequence). The CDR3 totals 18 residues. Trimming shortened V by 4 bases and J by 1 base, and 22 bases separated the two germline ends. The CDR3 reads CASSSSPWGRSANTEAFF. The CDR3 DNA sequence: TGTGCCAGCAGCTCCTCCCCATGGGGCAGGTCAGCGAACACTGAAGCTTTCTTT.

J is TRBJ2-3 and V is TRBV29-1; 15 bases line up with TRBD2. Per the germline V gene, CDR1 is SQVTM and CDR2 is ANQGSEA. The junction had 17 bases not matched to a gene; V was cut back by 7 bases and J by 6 bases. This CDR3 contains 18 residues. The CDR3 sequence is CSARINPGLAGGWDTQYF. Written as DNA, the CDR3 is TGCAGCGCTAGAATAAATCCGGGACTAGCGGGAGGTTGGGATACGCAGTATTTT.

V gene TRBV4-3 combines with J gene TRBJ1-1, with 7 bases lining up with TRBD1. Germline V gene sequence: CDR1 LGHNA, CDR2 YSLEER. The CDR3 is made up of 13 amino acids. The V gene end was trimmed by 2 bases and the J gene end by 7 bases; junction bases not matched to a gene: 4. CDR3 sequence: CASSQTGDGEAFF. DNA for the CDR3: TGCGCCAGCAGCCAAACAGGGGACGGTGAAGCTTTCTTT.

With regard to this clone: Distinct nucleotide sequences in the sample also encode this CDR3. The chain is built from TRBV30 and TRBJ1-3; D not certain. The germline CDR1 and CDR2 sequences are GTSNPN and SVGIG (reference sequence). Trimming removed 1 base from V and 0 bases from J, with 10 bases in between. CDR3 length: 15 residues. The CDR3: CAWSADSSSGNTIYF. CDR3 in DNA: TGTGCCTGGAGTGCTGACTCCAGCTCTGGAAACACCATATATTTT.

This chain joins TRBV27 and TRBJ2-3; D not certain. The CDR3 is 15 residues long. The germline V gene encodes CDR1 MNHEY and CDR2 SMNVEV (reference sequence). V lost 8 bases and J 3 bases, leaving 18 bases between the germline ends. The CDR3 loop reads CASRRSLAVTDTQYF. CDR3 sequence (DNA): TGTGCCAGCCGCCGGTCCCTTGCGGTTACAGATACGCAGTATTTT.

The chain combines TRBV27 with TRBJ2-7; TRBD2 matches 9 bases. Germline V gene data show CDR1 as MNHEY and CDR2 as SMNVEV (reference sequence). J was trimmed by 6 bases and V by 5 bases; bases with no gene match: 17. The CDR3 consists of 17 residues. CDR3 sequence reads: CASSGRGISGRWFEQYF. The CDR3 DNA sequence: TGTGCCAGCAGTGGGAGAGGTATTAGCGGGAGATGGTTCGAGCAGTACTTC.

The CDR3 sequence is CASVHPGPSYEQYF. CDR3 coding DNA: TGTGCCAGCGTTCATCCGGGGCCCTCCTACGAGCAGTACTTC. The chain recombines TRBV6-4 with TRBJ2-7; D is perhaps TRBD1 or TRBD2 (5 bases each). The V gene's germline CDR1 is MRHNA and CDR2 SNTAGT. Trimming cost V 8 bases and J 0 bases, with 14 bases left between them. The CDR3 is 14 amino acids.

This clone was recorded only once. V and J are TRBV7-6 and TRBJ2-1; unclear D gene. The CDR3 length is 15 residues. V was shortened by 0 bases and J by 6 bases, with 12 bases between the two germline ends. The germline gives CDR1 SGHVS, CDR2 FNYEAQ. This CDR3 reads CASSLASISGNEQFF. In DNA form, the CDR3 reads TGTGCCAGCAGCTTAGCCTCGATTAGTGGCAATGAGCAGTTCTTC.

The V gene is TRBV5-1, the J gene TRBJ2-1; the D gene is possibly TRBD2 (5 bases). This CDR3 comprises 16 residues. Trimming removed 4 bases at V and 0 bases at J, with 14 bases between. Germline-derived CDR1 and CDR2 are SGHRS and YFSETQ. The CDR3 region is CASSLLGSSSYNEQFF. CDR3 DNA: TGCGCCAGCAGCCTCTTAGGGAGCAGCTCCTACAATGAGCAGTTCTTC.

The chain uses TRBV7-9 and TRBJ1-4, with D possibly TRBD1 on 5 matching bases. From germline, CDR1 is SEHNR and CDR2 FQNEAQ (reference sequence). Trimming stripped 8 bases from V and 7 bases from J, with 17 bases between. The CDR3 is 14 amino acids. DNA for the CDR3: TGTGCCAGCGGGCAGGGTCGGATGGGTGAAAAACTGTTTTTT. Protein product: CASGQGRMGEKLFF.

As DNA, the CDR3 is TGTGCCAGCAAGGGGCCCCGGCTAGACATGGATACGCAGTATTTT. Its protein is CASKGPRLDMDTQYF. The chain employs TRBV2 and TRBJ2-3; tentative D call: TRBD1 (5 bases). The length of the CDR3 is 15 residues. CDR1 is SNHLY and CDR2 is FYNNEI in the germline V gene. V lost 7 bases to trimming and J lost 6 bases, with 20 bases between them.

This clone came up once. At the DNA level, this CDR3 is encoded by other sequences in the same sample as well. V usage is TRBV7-9 and J usage is TRBJ2-7, with D tentatively TRBD1 or TRBD2 (5 bases each). The CDR3 covers 14 residues. The V gene lost 1 base and the J gene lost 3 bases, with 10 bases spanning the gap. Germline V CDR1 and CDR2: SEHNR, FQNEAQ (reference sequence). As DNA, the CDR3 is TGTGCCAGCAGCTTAGGGGACGGCTTCTACGAGCAGTACTTC. As protein: CASSLGDGFYEQYF.

The chain combines TRBV4-3 with TRBJ2-1, with 7 bases fitting TRBD2. The germline gives CDR1 LGHNA, CDR2 YSLEER. The CDR3 loop spans 18 amino acids. The V and J ends lost 0 bases and 4 bases, in that order; junction bases with no gene match: 12. CDR3 nucleotide sequence: TGCGCCAGCAGCCAAGATCTTCCCGAGACTAGCCGGTACAATGAGCAGTTCTTC. Its protein product is CASSQDLPETSRYNEQFF.

The rearrangement joins TRBV5-1 to TRBJ2-5; D tentatively fits TRBD1 or TRBD2 (5 bases each). Germline V gives CDR1 SGHRS, CDR2 YFSETQ. The CDR3 covers 14 residues. The V end lost 3 bases, the J end lost 5 bases, and 14 bases lay between the germline ends. CDR3 sequence reads: CASSSFEGFETQYF. CDR3 bases: TGCGCCAGCAGCTCATTCGAGGGGTTTGAGACCCAGTACTTC.

Comment on this clone: Other DNA sequences in the sample encode the same CDR3. This sequence joins TRBV7-2 and TRBJ1-1; no reliable D call. The ends were cut back, 1 base at V and 1 base at J, with 4 bases in the middle. CDR3 length: 13 residues. The germline V gene has CDR1 SGHTA and CDR2 FQGNSA. The CDR3 DNA reads TGTGCCAGCAGCTTAGTTTGGAACACTGAAGCTTTCTTT. Protein product: CASSLVWNTEAFF.

This chain joins TRBV6-5 and TRBJ2-2; D gene ambiguous. With 2 bases removed from V and 4 bases from J, the gap between germline ends came to 8 bases. There are 14 residues in the CDR3. Germline lookup yields CDR1 MNHEY and CDR2 SVGAGI. This CDR3 is CASSYGASTGELFF. DNA for the CDR3: TGTGCCAGCAGTTACGGTGCTAGCACCGGGGAGCTGTTTTTT.

This clone has just a few counts. This chain joins TRBV4-3 and TRBJ1-1; the D is unclear. This CDR3 contains 15 residues. V lost 0 bases and J 4 bases, leaving 12 bases between the germline ends. Germline CDR1 reads LGHNA; CDR2 reads YSLEER. The CDR3 nucleotides are TGCGCCAGCAGCCAAGATCCGTCGGGCATCACTGAAGCTTTCTTT. As protein: CASSQDPSGITEAFF.

This clone was detected only a few times. The chain combines TRBV4-2 with TRBJ1-2; D uncertain. The CDR3 totals 12 residues. The V gene's germline CDR1 is LGHNA and CDR2 YNFKEQ. The V and J ends lost 3 bases and 6 bases respectively, with 8 bases between them. The CDR3 loop is CASSQSGNGYTF. The CDR3 DNA follows: TGTGCCAGCAGCCAGTCCGGGAATGGCTACACCTTC.

V and J are TRBV9 and TRBJ2-7; 7 bases line up with TRBD2. The CDR3 contains 15 residues. The V gene's germline CDR1 is SGDLS and CDR2 YYNGEE. The V gene end was trimmed by 2 bases and the J gene end by 1 base; junction bases not matched to a gene: 6. CDR3 in amino acids: CASSVGGSQSYEQYF. The CDR3 coding sequence is TGTGCCAGCAGCGTCGGCGGGAGCCAATCCTACGAGCAGTACTTC.

This chain joins TRBV29-1 and TRBJ2-4; D perhaps matches TRBD1 (5 bases). The V end lost 4 bases, the J end lost 2 bases, and 9 bases lay between the germline ends. The CDR3 is 13 residues long. CDR1 SQVTM and CDR2 ANQGSEA come from the germline V gene. CDR3 DNA sequence: TGCAGCGTTGCTACAGGACCCAAAAACATTCAGTACTTC. Translated: CSVATGPKNIQYF.